A single sample gave rise to the 27 T cell receptor beta chains below, sequenced in a study of vaccination effects on CD4 cells after COVID-19. Sequencing in the ViraFEST assay came after antigen-specific CD4+ T cells had been expanded with viral peptide pools, which were used to stimulate PBMC. Subsequent to 10 days of culture, CD4+ T cells were isolated. The person had a PCR-confirmed SARS-CoV-2 infection during March to December 2020. Antigens for these TCRs are unknown. Generated by immunoSEQ multiplex PCR, the TCRdb table keeps only in-frame clones and is missing some. This sample has 42,000 or so clones; around 66% occur once, and the top ten carry more than 30%. Specimen: CD4+ T cells from PBMCs cultured with a peptide pool, collected before COVID-19 vaccination. The source of these receptors is a human donor who had a prior SARS-CoV-2 infection.

This clone has only a few counts. The chain links TRBV3-1 (or the pseudogene TRBV3-2) to TRBJ1-4, with D hard to call. Trimming took 0 bases from V and 8 from J, leaving 10 bases between them. From germline, CDR1 is LGHDT and CDR2 YNNKEL (reference sequence). The CDR3 is made up of 14 amino acids. The CDR3: CASSQDTSYEKLFF. The CDR3 nucleotides read TGTGCCAGCAGCCAAGATACCAGCTACGAAAAACTGTTTTTT.

This CDR3 reads CASSLGILNYGYTF. The CDR3, as DNA: TGTGCCAGCAGCTTGGGAATTCTTAACTATGGCTACACCTTC. The chain has TRBV7-2 and TRBJ1-2; no clear D gene. CDR1 and CDR2 (germline): SGHTA, FQGNSA. The CDR3 has 14 amino acids. The V end was cut by 3 bases, the J end by 1 base, with 9 bases between. Together with reference TRBV7-2 and TRBJ1-2, the CDR3 gives the full variable domain: GAGVSQSPSNKVTEKGKDVELRCDPISGHTALYWYRQSLGQGLEFLIYFQGNSAPDKSGLPSDRFSAERTGGSVSTLTIQRTQQEDSAVYLCASSLGILNYGYTFGSGTRLTVV.

The chain employs TRBV7-9 and TRBJ1-1, with D unclear. In germline, CDR1 is SEHNR, CDR2 FQNEAQ (reference sequence). Trimming removed 1 base at V and 4 bases at J, with 4 bases between. CDR3 length equals 12 residues. The CDR3 DNA follows: TGTGCCAGCAGCTTAGATTCCACTGAAGCTTTCTTT. Its translation is CASSLDSTEAFF. The full variable domain, completed using reference TRBV7-9 and TRBJ1-1, is DTGVSQNPRHKITKRGQNVTFRCDPISEHNRLYWYRQTLGQGPEFLTYFQNEAQLEKSRLLSDRFSAERPKGSFSTLEIQRTEQGDSAMYLCASSLDSTEAFFGQGTRLTVV.

This clone has more than one count but fewer than ten. The chain joins TRBV5-1 to TRBJ2-5; TRBD1 aligns across 7 bases. CDR1 and CDR2 (germline): SGHRS, YFSETQ. The CDR3 is made up of 16 amino acids. J was trimmed by 5 bases and V by 4 bases; bases with no gene match: 14. The CDR3 DNA follows: TGCGCCAGCAGCCGATCAGCAACAGGGGAAATGGAGACCCAGTACTTC. Translation: CASSRSATGEMETQYF.

V is TRBV27 and J is TRBJ2-5; D is tentatively TRBD1 or TRBD2 (5 bases each). Germline values: CDR1 MNHEY, CDR2 SMNVEV (reference sequence). The CDR3 runs to 14 residues. V lost 5 bases, J lost 4 bases, and 14 bases lay in between. In nucleotides, the CDR3 is TGTGCCAGCAGTCCTAGGGGTAGCGTAGAGACCCAGTACTTC. This sequence encodes CASSPRGSVETQYF.

The chain uses TRBV5-6 and TRBJ1-2; no reliable D call. The CDR3 spans 12 residues. V shed 4 bases and J shed 5 bases, with 9 bases lying between them. Germline lookup yields CDR1 SGHDT and CDR2 YYEEEE. The CDR3 bases are TGTGCCAGCAGCAACCTCAAATATGGCTACACCTTC. Translation: CASSNLKYGYTF.

The rearrangement uses TRBV7-8 and TRBJ1-5, with TRBD1 identical over 10 bases. CDR3 length: 18 residues. Germline V gene lookup returns CDR1 SGHVS and CDR2 FQNEAQ. V trimming: 5 bases; J trimming: 0 bases; junction bases outside the gene matches: 10. CDR3 residues: CASSPWTGGPYSNQPQHF. Here the CDR3 DNA reads TGTGCCAGCAGCCCTTGGACAGGGGGTCCTTATAGCAATCAGCCCCAGCATTTT.

This clone has a single count. The chain combines TRBV6-5 with TRBJ1-4; D not resolved. This CDR3 is 14 amino acids long. Per germline, CDR1 MNHEY and CDR2 SVGAGI. Trimming shortened V by 6 bases and J by 0 bases, and 8 bases separated the two germline ends. CDR3 protein: CASRIRSTNEKLFF. The DNA of the CDR3 is TGTGCCAGCAGAATCCGTTCAACTAATGAAAAACTGTTTTTT.

This chain uses TRBV19 with TRBJ2-2; TRBD1 matches at 10 bases. Trimming removed 5 bases from V and 4 bases from J; junction bases left unmatched: 10. The CDR3 runs 17 residues. Per germline, CDR1 LNHDA and CDR2 SQIVND (reference sequence). The CDR3 is CASSDRQGAVSTGELFF. The CDR3 nucleotides read TGTGCCAGTAGTGATAGACAGGGGGCAGTTAGCACCGGGGAGCTGTTTTTT.

This clone was detected only a few times. The CDR3 nucleotides are TGTGCCAGCAGCCAAGGGGGCTTCTCCTACAATGAGCAGTTCTTC. As protein: CASSQGGFSYNEQFF. The chain joins TRBV3-1 (or the pseudogene TRBV3-2) to TRBJ2-1; possible D gene TRBD1, 5 bases. V was cut by 1 base and J by 0 bases, with 7 bases left in between. Germline lookup yields CDR1 LGHDT and CDR2 YNNKEL (reference sequence). The CDR3 loop spans 15 amino acids.

Only a few counts were recorded for this clone. This chain uses TRBV4-2 with TRBJ2-7, with unresolved D. There are 17 residues in the CDR3. CDR1 and CDR2 (germline): LGHNA, YNFKEQ. Trimming stripped 0 bases from V and 4 bases from J, with 19 bases between. The CDR3 DNA is TGTGCCAGCAGCCAAGATAGGAAGGCGACAAGGGCGTACGAGCAGTACTTC. Encoded protein: CASSQDRKATRAYEQYF.

The gene calls are TRBV2 and TRBJ2-2; 9 bases agree with TRBD1. J lost 0 bases, V lost 10 bases, and 3 bases had no gene match. This CDR3 spans 14 amino acids. Looked up from germline, CDR1 is SNHLY and CDR2 is FYNNEI. The CDR3 reads CANRQGANTGELFF. The CDR3 DNA is TGTGCCAACAGACAGGGGGCGAACACCGGGGAGCTGTTTTTT.

The chain is built from TRBV6-4 and TRBJ2-1, with D unresolved. The CDR3 has 13 residues. Looked up from germline, CDR1 is MRHNA and CDR2 is SNTAGT. V lost 4 bases to trimming and J lost 1 base, with 5 bases between them. CDR3 residues: CASSAGSYNEQFF. Here the CDR3 DNA reads TGTGCCAGCAGTGCGGGTTCCTACAATGAGCAGTTCTTC.

The rearrangement joins TRBV20-1 to TRBJ1-2; 9 bases fit TRBD1. The germline gives CDR1 DFQATT, CDR2 SNEGSKA (reference sequence). With 3 bases clipped from V and 8 bases from J, the junction kept 4 bases outside the gene matches. The CDR3 contains 12 residues. DNA for the CDR3: TGCAGTGCTAGTGGGGACAGGGCCGGCTACACCTTC. Translation: CSASGDRAGYTF.

This clone came up a few times. CDR3 sequence (DNA): TGTGCCAGCAGCCAAGATTGGGCAGGGGACTATGGCTACACCTTC. Protein sequence: CASSQDWAGDYGYTF. The chain links TRBV3-1 (or the pseudogene TRBV3-2) to TRBJ1-2, with D perhaps TRBD1 (6 bases). There are 15 residues in the CDR3. Trimming left V 0 bases short and J 3 bases short, with 11 bases between. Germline V gives CDR1 LGHDT, CDR2 YNNKEL (reference sequence).

The rearrangement uses TRBV2 and TRBJ2-2; 7 nucleotides match TRBD1. Trimming removed 6 bases from V and 7 bases from J; junction bases left unmatched: 11. This CDR3 region has 15 residues. Germline V gene lookup returns CDR1 SNHLY and CDR2 FYNNEI. The CDR3 DNA reads as TGTGCCAGCAGGGTTGAGGGGGCGTATGGCGGGGAGCTGTTTTTT. It is translated as CASRVEGAYGGELFF.

This chain uses TRBV6-5 with TRBJ1-5; D not certain. Trimming shortened V by 6 bases and J by 9 bases, and 12 bases separated the two germline ends. The CDR3 contains 12 residues. The germline V gene has CDR1 MNHEY and CDR2 SVGAGI. The CDR3 sequence: CASSPPGLPQHF. For the CDR3, the DNA is TGTGCCAGCAGCCCCCCTGGTTTGCCCCAGCATTTT.

In this sample, this clone turned up a few times. The gene calls are TRBV11-3 and TRBJ2-7; D ambiguous. V was clipped by 1 base and J by 7 bases, with 5 bases between them. Germline-derived CDR1 and CDR2 are SGHNT and YENEEA. There are 11 residues in the CDR3. CDR3 amino acids: CASSLAGEQYF. The CDR3 DNA reads TGTGCCAGCAGCTTAGCTGGTGAGCAGTACTTC.

The chain combines TRBV6-6 with TRBJ1-5; D unclear. The V gene's germline CDR1 is MNHNY and CDR2 SVGAGI (reference sequence). V lost 7 bases and J 1 base, leaving 8 bases between the germline ends. CDR3 length: 13 amino acids. CDR3 in DNA: TGTGCCAGCACAATGGTCAGCAATCAGCCCCAGCATTTT. It yields the protein CASTMVSNQPQHF.

V is TRBV18 and J is TRBJ2-5, with D unclear. Germline values: CDR1 KGHSH, CDR2 LQKENI. The CDR3 is 12 amino acids. V was clipped by 6 bases and J by 5 bases, with 10 bases between them. This chain's CDR3 is CASSQERETQYF. As DNA, the CDR3 is TGTGCCAGCTCCCAAGAGAGGGAGACCCAGTACTTC.

The chain couples TRBV10-3 to TRBJ1-2, with no clear D. This CDR3 spans 13 amino acids. CDR1 and CDR2 (germline): ENHRY, SYGVKD. V was clipped by 3 bases and J by 0 bases, with 5 bases between them. CDR3 amino acids: CAISDWANYGYTF. CDR3 DNA sequence: TGTGCCATCAGTGACTGGGCTAACTATGGCTACACCTTC.

The rearrangement joins TRBV27 to TRBJ2-7; no firm D call. The CDR3 covers 13 residues. Trimming pared 4 bases from V and 2 bases from J, leaving 9 bases between. Germline CDR1 MNHEY, CDR2 SMNVEV (reference sequence). CDR3 bases: TGTGCCAGCAGTTCCATACCGACCTACGAGCAGTACTTC. Protein: CASSSIPTYEQYF.

This clone showed up just a few times. The chain carries TRBV2 and TRBJ1-2, with D maybe TRBD1 (6 bases). The V gene's germline CDR1 is SNHLY and CDR2 FYNNEI. This CDR3 is 14 amino acids long. Trimming cost V 2 bases and J 8 bases, with 15 bases left between them. The CDR3 loop reads CASSELRDISGYTF. The CDR3 DNA reads as TGTGCCAGCAGTGAACTCAGGGACATTTCGGGCTACACCTTC. Supplemented by reference TRBV2 and TRBJ1-2, the full variable domain reads EPEVTQTPSHQVTQMGQEVILRCVPISNHLYFYWYRQILGQKVEFLVSFYNNEISEKSEIFDDQFSVERPDGSNFTLKIRSTKLEDSAMYFCASSELRDISGYTFGSGTRLTVV.

The genes are TRBV11-2 and TRBJ2-1; 8 nucleotides align to TRBD1. V was clipped by 5 bases and J by 7 bases; unmatched bases: 10. The V gene's germline CDR1 is SGHAT and CDR2 FQNNGV. CDR3 length: 15 amino acids. CDR3 protein: CASSPTRTGSNEQFF. The DNA of the CDR3 is TGTGCCAGCAGCCCAACCCGGACAGGGAGTAATGAGCAGTTCTTC.

V is TRBV4-1 and J is TRBJ1-2; D not certain. Germline V lookup: CDR1 MGHRA, CDR2 YSYEKL. V was pared by 1 base and J by 0 bases, with 15 bases between. The CDR3 is made up of 17 amino acids. The CDR3 loop is CASSQVFTAMPNYGYTF. CDR3 nucleotides: TGCGCCAGCAGCCAAGTTTTTACGGCGATGCCTAACTATGGCTACACCTTC.

This rearrangement joins TRBV5-1 to TRBJ2-6; TRBD2 agrees at 12 bases. Germline V gene data show CDR1 as SGHRS and CDR2 as YFSETQ. Trimming cost V 0 bases and J 2 bases; bases outside gene matches: 3. The CDR3 totals 18 residues. This CDR3 reads CASSLAGLAGTGANVLTF. CDR3 coding DNA: TGCGCCAGCAGCTTGGCGGGACTAGCGGGTACTGGGGCCAACGTCCTGACTTTC.

The CDR3: CASSLGRGGYNEQFF. The CDR3 DNA follows: TGTGCCAGCAGCTTAGGACGGGGGGGGTACAATGAGCAGTTCTTC. This chain joins TRBV7-8 and TRBJ2-1; 8 positions match TRBD2. Germline lookup yields CDR1 SGHVS and CDR2 FQNEAQ. This CDR3 has 15 amino acids. V was clipped by 1 base and J by 4 bases; unmatched bases: 3.